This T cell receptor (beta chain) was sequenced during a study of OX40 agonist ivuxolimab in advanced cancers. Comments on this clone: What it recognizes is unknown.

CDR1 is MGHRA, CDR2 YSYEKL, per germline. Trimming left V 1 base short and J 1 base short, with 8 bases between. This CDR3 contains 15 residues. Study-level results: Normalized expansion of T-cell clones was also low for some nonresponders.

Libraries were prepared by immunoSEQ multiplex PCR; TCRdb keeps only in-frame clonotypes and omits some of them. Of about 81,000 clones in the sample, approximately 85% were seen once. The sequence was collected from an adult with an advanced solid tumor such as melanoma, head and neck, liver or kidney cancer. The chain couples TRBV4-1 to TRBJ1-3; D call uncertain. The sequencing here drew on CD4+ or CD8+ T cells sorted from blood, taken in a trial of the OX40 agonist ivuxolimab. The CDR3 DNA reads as TGCGCCAGCAGCCAAGCGACTGGGTCTGGAAACACCATATATTTT. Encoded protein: CASSQATGSGNTIYF.